The 8 T cell receptor beta chains presented below share a single source sample, sequenced in a study of T cell responses to AZD1222 COVID-19 vaccine. The protocol was immunoSEQ multiplex PCR, while the TCRdb copy is restricted to in-frame clones and leaves out a portion. This table holds fewer than 130,000 clones, about 92% found once. Source: peripheral blood, taken on day 0 of AZD1222 vaccination. The source of these receptors is an adult in good health.

The rearrangement links TRBV7-2 to TRBJ1-3; no clear D gene. V shed 4 bases and J shed 0 bases, with 10 bases lying between them. The CDR3 sequence is 15 residues long. The germline CDR1 and CDR2 sequences are SGHTA and FQGNSA. This CDR3 is CASSYGRASGNTIYF. DNA of the CDR3: TGTGCCAGCAGCTACGGACGGGCCTCTGGAAACACCATATATTTT.

J is TRBJ2-7 and V is TRBV5-6, with D tentatively TRBD1 (5 bases). In germline, CDR1 is SGHDT, CDR2 YYEEEE. V lost 5 bases and J 1 base, leaving 16 bases between the germline ends. This CDR3 comprises 15 residues. CDR3 loop: CASSSEGRASYEQYF. CDR3 sequence (DNA): TGTGCCAGCAGTTCGGAAGGCAGGGCATCCTACGAGCAGTACTTC. Full variable domain (rest looked up from reference TRBV5-6 and TRBJ2-7): DAGVTQSPTHLIKTRGQQVTLRCSPKSGHDTVSWYQQALGQGPQFIFQYYEEEERQRGNFPDRFSGHQFPNYSSELNVNALLLGDSALYLCASSSEGRASYEQYFGPGTRLTVT.

This clone is medium-sized in the sample. The chain links TRBV4-2 to TRBJ2-7, with TRBD1 as a possible D gene (6 bases). The CDR3 consists of 15 residues. Germline loops: CDR1 LGHNA, CDR2 YNFKEQ. Trimming left V 0 bases short and J 5 bases short, with 14 bases between. CDR3 loop: CASSQEVAGAHEQYF. In DNA form, the CDR3 reads TGTGCCAGCAGCCAAGAGGTGGCAGGGGCCCACGAGCAGTACTTC.

In the case of this clone: Additional DNA sequences in this sample encode the identical CDR3. V and J are TRBV27 and TRBJ2-5; unclear D gene. The CDR3 loop spans 12 amino acids. CDR1 and CDR2 from the germline V gene are MNHEY and SMNVEV (reference sequence). V lost 0 bases to trimming and J lost 5 bases, with 4 bases between them. DNA of the CDR3: TGTGCCAGCAGTTTATCTGGGGAGACCCAGTACTTC. This sequence encodes CASSLSGETQYF.

The genes are TRBV6-6 and TRBJ1-3, with D possibly TRBD1 on 5 matching bases. The CDR3 totals 15 residues. Per the germline V gene, CDR1 is MNHNY and CDR2 is SVGAGI (reference sequence). Trimming cost V 8 bases and J 4 bases, with 18 bases left between them. The CDR3 DNA sequence: TGTGCCAGCTTGACGGCGGGGCCGGGAGGAAACACCATATATTTT. It translates to CASLTAGPGGNTIYF.

The gene calls are TRBV28 and TRBJ2-7; 7 bases are a match to TRBD1. The CDR3 loop spans 13 amino acids. Trimming at V came to 4 bases and at J to 3 bases, leaving 3 bases not matched to a gene. Per germline, CDR1 MDHEN and CDR2 SYDVKM. The CDR3 region is CASSSDRSYEQYF. The CDR3 DNA reads TGTGCCAGCAGTTCGGACAGGAGCTACGAGCAGTACTTC.

This chain joins TRBV28 and TRBJ1-2; 8 bases agree with TRBD1. The germline gives CDR1 MDHEN, CDR2 SYDVKM. The CDR3 loop spans 14 amino acids. Losses at the gene ends were 3 bases for V and 8 bases for J; bases not matched to a gene: 8. CDR3 sequence (DNA): TGTGCCAGCAGTTTGTCCGACAGGGGCGGCGGCTACACCTTC. This sequence encodes CASSLSDRGGGYTF.

The chain recombines TRBV6-5 with TRBJ2-1; possibly TRBD2 for D (6 bases). This CDR3 comprises 15 residues. Germline assignment: CDR1 MNHEY and CDR2 SVGAGI. Trimming shortened V by 0 bases and J by 4 bases, and 10 bases separated the two germline ends. This CDR3 reads CASSYSRDSYNEQFF. In nucleotides, the CDR3 is TGTGCCAGCAGTTACTCTCGGGACTCATACAATGAGCAGTTCTTC.